These 4 T cell receptor beta chains share one sample of origin, sequenced in a study of cytotoxic CD8 clonotypes in ibrutinib-treated CLL. Sequenced by immunoSEQ multiplex PCR; TCRdb stores in-frame clones only, minus some. The sample lists 150,000 to 200,000 clones, roughly 90% seen once, with 3% to 3.5% in the top ten. Sequencing was performed on PBMCs, taken at disease progression, from a patient treated with ibrutinib. The receptor set was obtained from a human donor with chronic lymphocytic leukemia.

This chain connects TRBV28 to TRBJ1-2, with TRBD1 as a possible D gene (5 bases). The CDR3 totals 14 residues. Deletions cut 0 bases from V and 2 bases from J, with 7 bases between. The V gene's germline CDR1 is MDHEN and CDR2 SYDVKM. CDR3 in amino acids: CASSLWGENYGYTF. The CDR3 nucleotides read TGTGCCAGCAGTTTATGGGGGGAAAACTATGGCTACACCTTC.

This chain links TRBV6-1 with TRBJ2-1; 8 bases agree with TRBD2. Germline CDR1 is MNHNS and CDR2 is SASEGT. V was clipped by 4 bases and J by 8 bases; unmatched bases: 13. This CDR3 comprises 16 residues. The CDR3 DNA reads as TGTGCCAGCAGTGTCGCTCTGGGGAGCGGGAGAGATGAGCAGTTCTTC. It yields the protein CASSVALGSGRDEQFF.

This clone appeared once. The rearrangement links TRBV20-1 to TRBJ2-5; possibly TRBD2 for D (5 bases). Per the germline V gene, CDR1 is DFQATT and CDR2 is SNEGSKA (reference sequence). The V gene lost 5 bases and the J gene lost 7 bases, with 11 bases spanning the gap. CDR3 length: 11 residues. CDR3 residues: CSADPAGTQYF. CDR3 DNA: TGCAGTGCTGATCCCGCGGGGACCCAGTACTTC.

The chain recombines TRBV11-2 with TRBJ1-1; 9 positions match TRBD1. The V gene end was trimmed by 1 base and the J gene end by 5 bases; junction bases not matched to a gene: 2. Germline CDR1 and CDR2: SGHAT and FQNNGV. CDR3 length: 14 residues. The CDR3 sequence: CASSLGQGGTEAFF. In nucleotides, the CDR3 is TGTGCCAGCAGCTTAGGACAGGGGGGGACTGAAGCTTTCTTT.